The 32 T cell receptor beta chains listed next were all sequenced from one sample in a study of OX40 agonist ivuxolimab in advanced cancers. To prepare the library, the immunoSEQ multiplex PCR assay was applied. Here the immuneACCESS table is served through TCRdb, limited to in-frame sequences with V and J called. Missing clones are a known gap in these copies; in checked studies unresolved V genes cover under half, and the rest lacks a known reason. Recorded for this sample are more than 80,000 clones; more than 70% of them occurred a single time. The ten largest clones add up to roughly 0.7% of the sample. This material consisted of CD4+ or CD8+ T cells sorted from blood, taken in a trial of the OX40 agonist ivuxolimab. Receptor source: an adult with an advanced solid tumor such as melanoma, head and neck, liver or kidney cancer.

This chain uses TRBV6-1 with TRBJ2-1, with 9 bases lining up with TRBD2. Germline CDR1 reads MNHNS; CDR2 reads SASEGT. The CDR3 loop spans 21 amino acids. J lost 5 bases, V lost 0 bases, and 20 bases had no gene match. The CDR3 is CASSEALMGLVSGGLNNEQFF. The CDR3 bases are TGTGCCAGCAGTGAAGCCCTCATGGGGTTAGTTAGCGGGGGCCTTAACAATGAGCAGTTCTTC.

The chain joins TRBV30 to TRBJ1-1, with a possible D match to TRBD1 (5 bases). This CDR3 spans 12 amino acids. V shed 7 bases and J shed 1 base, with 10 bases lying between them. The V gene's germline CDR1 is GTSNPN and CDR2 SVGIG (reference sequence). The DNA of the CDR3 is TGTGCCTCGGGACGGCCGAACACTGAAGCTTTCTTT. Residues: CASGRPNTEAFF.

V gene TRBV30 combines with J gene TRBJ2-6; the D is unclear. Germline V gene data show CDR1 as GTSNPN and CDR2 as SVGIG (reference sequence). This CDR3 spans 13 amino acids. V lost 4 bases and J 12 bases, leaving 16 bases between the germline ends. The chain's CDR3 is CAWMGSTYGVLTF. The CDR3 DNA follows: TGTGCCTGGATGGGGTCAACGTATGGCGTCCTGACTTTC. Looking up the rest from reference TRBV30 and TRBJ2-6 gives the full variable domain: SQTIHQWPATLVQPVGSPLSLECTVEGTSNPNLYWYRQAAGRGLQLLFYSVGIGQISSEVPQNLSASRPQDRQFILSSKKLLLSDSGFYLCAWMGSTYGVLTFGAGSRLTVL.

In DNA, the CDR3 is TGTGCCAGCAGCCTCTCTAGCGTTTACTACCAAGAGACCCAGTACTTC. Protein sequence: CASSLSSVYYQETQYF. The V and J genes are TRBV14 and TRBJ2-5, with D tentatively TRBD2 (6 bases). The CDR3 has 16 amino acids. V was trimmed by 4 bases and J by 0 bases, leaving 15 bases between them. Germline CDR1 and CDR2: SGHDN and FVKESK.

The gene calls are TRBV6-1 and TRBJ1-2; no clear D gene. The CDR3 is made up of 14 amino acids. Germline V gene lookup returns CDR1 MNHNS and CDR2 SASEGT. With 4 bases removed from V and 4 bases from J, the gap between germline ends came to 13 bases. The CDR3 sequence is CASSGDASVYGYTF. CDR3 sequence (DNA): TGTGCCAGCAGTGGAGACGCCTCCGTCTATGGCTACACCTTC.

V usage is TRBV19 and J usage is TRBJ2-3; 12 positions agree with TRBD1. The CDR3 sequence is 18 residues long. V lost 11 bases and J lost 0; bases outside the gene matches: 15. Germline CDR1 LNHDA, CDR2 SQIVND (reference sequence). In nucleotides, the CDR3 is TGTGCCTCGTCGGGTGGGACAGGGGGCCACCCTAGCACAGATACGCAGTATTTT. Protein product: CASSGGTGGHPSTDTQYF. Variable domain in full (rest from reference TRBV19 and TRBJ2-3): DGGITQSPKYLFRKEGQNVTLSCEQNLNHDAMYWYRQDPGQGLRLIYYSQIVNDFQKGDIAEGYSVSREKKESFPLTVTSAQKNPTAFYLCASSGGTGGHPSTDTQYFGPGTRLTVL.

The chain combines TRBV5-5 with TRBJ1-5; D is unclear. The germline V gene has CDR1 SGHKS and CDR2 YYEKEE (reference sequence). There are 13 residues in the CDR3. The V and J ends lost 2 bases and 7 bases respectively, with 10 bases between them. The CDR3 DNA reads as TGTGCCAGCAGCTTAAATCCCGGCCAGCCCCAGCATTTT. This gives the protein CASSLNPGQPQHF.

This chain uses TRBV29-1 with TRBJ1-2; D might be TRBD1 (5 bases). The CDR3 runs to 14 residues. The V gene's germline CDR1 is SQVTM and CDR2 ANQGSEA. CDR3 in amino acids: CGAPGDPREYGYTF. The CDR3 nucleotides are TGCGGAGCTCCGGGGGATCCCAGAGAATATGGCTACACCTTC.

For the CDR3, the DNA is TGCGCCAGCAGCATTGGACTAGCGGGGCGCACAGATACGCAGTATTTT. Protein sequence: CASSIGLAGRTDTQYF. The rearrangement uses TRBV5-1 and TRBJ2-3; the match to TRBD2 covers 12 bases. Trimming took 4 bases from V and 1 from J; bases not matched to a gene: 4. The CDR3 sequence is 16 residues long. Germline loops: CDR1 SGHRS, CDR2 YFSETQ.

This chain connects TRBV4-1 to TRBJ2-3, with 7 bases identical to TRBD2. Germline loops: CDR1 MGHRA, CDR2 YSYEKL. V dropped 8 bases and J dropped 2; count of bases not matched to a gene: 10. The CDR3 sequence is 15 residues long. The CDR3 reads CASGGGIIATDTQYF. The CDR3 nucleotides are TGCGCCAGCGGGGGGGGGATTATAGCCACAGATACGCAGTATTTT.

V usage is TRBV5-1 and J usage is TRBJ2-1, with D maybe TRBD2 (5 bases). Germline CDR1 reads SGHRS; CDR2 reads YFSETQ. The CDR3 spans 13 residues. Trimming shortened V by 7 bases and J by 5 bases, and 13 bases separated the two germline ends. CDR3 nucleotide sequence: TGCGCCAGCCGACGGGGAGATAACAATGAGCAGTTCTTC. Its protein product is CASRRGDNNEQFF. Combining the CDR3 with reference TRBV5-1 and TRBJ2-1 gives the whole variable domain KAGVTQTPRYLIKTRGQQVTLSCSPISGHRSVSWYQQTPGQGLQFLFEYFSETQRNKGNFPGRFSGRQFSNSRSEMNVSTLELGDSALYLCASRRGDNNEQFFGPGTRLTVL.

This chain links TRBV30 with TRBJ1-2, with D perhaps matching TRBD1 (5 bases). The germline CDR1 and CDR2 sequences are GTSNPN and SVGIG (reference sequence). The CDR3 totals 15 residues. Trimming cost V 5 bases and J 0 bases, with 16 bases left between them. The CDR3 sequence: CAWGGRGRANYGYTF. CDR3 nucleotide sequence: TGTGCCTGGGGAGGGAGGGGTCGCGCTAACTATGGCTACACCTTC.

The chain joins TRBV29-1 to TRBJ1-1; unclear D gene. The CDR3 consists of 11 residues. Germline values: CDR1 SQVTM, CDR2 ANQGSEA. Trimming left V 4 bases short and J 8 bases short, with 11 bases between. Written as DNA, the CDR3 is TGCAGCGTTGCAAGTACGTTAGAAGCTTTCTTT. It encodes CSVASTLEAFF.

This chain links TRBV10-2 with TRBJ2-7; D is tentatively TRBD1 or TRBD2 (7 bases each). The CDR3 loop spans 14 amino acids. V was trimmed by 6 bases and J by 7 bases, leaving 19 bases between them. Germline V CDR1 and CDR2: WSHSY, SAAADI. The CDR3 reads CASSVTRQGGEQYF. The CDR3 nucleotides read TGCGCCAGCAGCGTAACGAGACAGGGAGGGGAGCAGTACTTC.

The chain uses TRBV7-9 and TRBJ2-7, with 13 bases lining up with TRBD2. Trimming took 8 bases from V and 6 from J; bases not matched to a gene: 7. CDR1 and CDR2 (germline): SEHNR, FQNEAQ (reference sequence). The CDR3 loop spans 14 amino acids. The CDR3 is CASGRLAGGSEQYF. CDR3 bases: TGTGCCAGCGGAAGACTAGCGGGAGGATCCGAGCAGTACTTC.

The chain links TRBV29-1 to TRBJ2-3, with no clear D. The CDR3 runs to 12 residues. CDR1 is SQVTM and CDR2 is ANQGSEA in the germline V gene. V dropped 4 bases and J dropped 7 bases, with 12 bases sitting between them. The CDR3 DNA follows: TGCAGCGTTGCGGTCGAGCAAAATACGCAGTATTTT. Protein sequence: CSVAVEQNTQYF.

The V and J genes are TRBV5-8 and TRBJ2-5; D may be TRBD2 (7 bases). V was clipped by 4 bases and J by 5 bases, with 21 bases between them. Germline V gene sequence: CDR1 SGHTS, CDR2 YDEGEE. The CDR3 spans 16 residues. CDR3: CASSNGRGPRMETQYF. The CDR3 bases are TGTGCCAGCAGCAATGGGCGGGGGCCGAGAATGGAGACCCAGTACTTC. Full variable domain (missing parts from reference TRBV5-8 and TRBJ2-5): EAGVTQSPTHLIKTRGQQATLRCSPISGHTSVYWYQQALGLGLQFLLWYDEGEERNRGNFPPRFSGRQFPNYSSELNVNALELEDSALYLCASSNGRGPRMETQYFGPGTRLLVL.

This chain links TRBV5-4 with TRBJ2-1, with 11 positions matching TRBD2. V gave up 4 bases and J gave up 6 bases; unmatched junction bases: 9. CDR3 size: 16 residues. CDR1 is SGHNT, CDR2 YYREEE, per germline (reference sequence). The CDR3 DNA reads TGTGCCAGCAGCCCTGCCCCCGGGACTAGCGGCAATGAGCAGTTCTTC. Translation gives CASSPAPGTSGNEQFF. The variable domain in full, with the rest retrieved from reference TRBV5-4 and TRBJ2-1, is ETGVTQSPTHLIKTRGQQVTLRCSSQSGHNTVSWYQQALGQGPQFIFQYYREEENGRGNFPPRFSGLQFPNYSSELNVNALELDDSALYLCASSPAPGTSGNEQFFGPGTRLTVL.

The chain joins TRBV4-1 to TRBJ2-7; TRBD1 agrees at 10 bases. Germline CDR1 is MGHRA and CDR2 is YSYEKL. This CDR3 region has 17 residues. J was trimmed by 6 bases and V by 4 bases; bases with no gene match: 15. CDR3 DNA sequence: TGCGCCAGCAGCCCTCCCCCCCCGACAGGGGGCTCGGGCGAGCAGTACTTC. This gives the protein CASSPPPPTGGSGEQYF.

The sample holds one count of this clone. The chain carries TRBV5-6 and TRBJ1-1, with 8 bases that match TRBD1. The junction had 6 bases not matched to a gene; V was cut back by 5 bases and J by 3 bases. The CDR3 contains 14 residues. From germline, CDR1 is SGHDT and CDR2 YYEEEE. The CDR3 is CASSRNRGDTEAFF. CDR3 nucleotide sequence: TGTGCCAGCAGTAGGAACAGGGGGGACACTGAAGCTTTCTTT. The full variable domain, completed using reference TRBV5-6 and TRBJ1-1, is DAGVTQSPTHLIKTRGQQVTLRCSPKSGHDTVSWYQQALGQGPQFIFQYYEEEERQRGNFPDRFSGHQFPNYSSELNVNALLLGDSALYLCASSRNRGDTEAFFGQGTRLTVV.

The DNA for the CDR3 is TGCGCCAGCAGCTTGGATGGAGGGAGGAATGAAAAACTGTTTTTT. Protein: CASSLDGGRNEKLFF. The chain uses TRBV5-1 and TRBJ1-4; D not certain. The CDR3 contains 15 residues. CDR1 is SGHRS and CDR2 is YFSETQ in the germline V gene. Between the trimmed V and J ends, which lost 0 bases and 5 bases, there was a span of 11 bases.

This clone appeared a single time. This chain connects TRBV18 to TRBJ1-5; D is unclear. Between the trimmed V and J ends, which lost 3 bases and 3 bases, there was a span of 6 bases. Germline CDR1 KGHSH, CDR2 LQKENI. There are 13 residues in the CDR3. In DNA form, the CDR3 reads TGTGCCAGCTCACCTGGTGTCAATCAGCCCCAGCATTTT. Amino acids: CASSPGVNQPQHF.

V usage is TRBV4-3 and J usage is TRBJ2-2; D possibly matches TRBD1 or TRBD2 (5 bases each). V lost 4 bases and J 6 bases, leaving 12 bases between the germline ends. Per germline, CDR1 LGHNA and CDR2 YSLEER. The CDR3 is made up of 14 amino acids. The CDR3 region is CASSRDRGSGELFF. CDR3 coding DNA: TGCGCCAGCAGCCGGGACCGTGGGTCCGGGGAGCTGTTTTTT.

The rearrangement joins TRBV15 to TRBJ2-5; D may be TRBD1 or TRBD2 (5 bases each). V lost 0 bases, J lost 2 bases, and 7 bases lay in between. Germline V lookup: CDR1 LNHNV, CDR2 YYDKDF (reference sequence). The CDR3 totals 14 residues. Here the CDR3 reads CATSREGVQETQYF. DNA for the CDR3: TGTGCCACCAGCAGAGAGGGGGTTCAAGAGACCCAGTACTTC.

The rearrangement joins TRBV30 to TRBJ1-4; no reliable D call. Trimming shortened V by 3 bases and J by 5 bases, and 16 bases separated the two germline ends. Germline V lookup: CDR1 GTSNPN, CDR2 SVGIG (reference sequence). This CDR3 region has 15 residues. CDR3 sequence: CAWSLVQLPNEKLFF. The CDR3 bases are TGTGCCTGGAGCCTTGTACAGCTCCCAAATGAAAAACTGTTTTTT.

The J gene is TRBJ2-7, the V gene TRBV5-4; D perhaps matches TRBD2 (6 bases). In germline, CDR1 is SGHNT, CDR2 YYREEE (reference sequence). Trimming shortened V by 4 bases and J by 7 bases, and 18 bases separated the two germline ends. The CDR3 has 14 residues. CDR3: CASSPGTVSREQYF. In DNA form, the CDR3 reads TGTGCCAGCAGCCCGGGGACTGTTAGTCGGGAGCAGTACTTC.

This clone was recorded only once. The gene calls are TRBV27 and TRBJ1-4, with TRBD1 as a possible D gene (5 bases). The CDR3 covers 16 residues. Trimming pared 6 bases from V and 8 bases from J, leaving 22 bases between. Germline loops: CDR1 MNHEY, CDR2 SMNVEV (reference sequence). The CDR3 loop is CASRRMFGGGGEKLFF. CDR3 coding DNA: TGTGCCAGCAGAAGGATGTTTGGGGGTGGGGGGGAAAAACTGTTTTTT. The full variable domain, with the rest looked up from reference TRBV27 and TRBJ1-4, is EAQVTQNPRYLITVTGKKLTVTCSQNMNHEYMSWYRQDPGLGLRQIYYSMNVEVTDKGDVPEGYKVSRKEKRNFPLILESPSPNQTSLYFCASRRMFGGGGEKLFFGSGTQLSVL.

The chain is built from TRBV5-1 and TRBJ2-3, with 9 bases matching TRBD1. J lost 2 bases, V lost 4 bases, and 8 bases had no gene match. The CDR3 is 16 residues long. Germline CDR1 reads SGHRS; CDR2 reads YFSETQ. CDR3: CASSLNDRGDTDTQYF. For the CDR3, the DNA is TGCGCCAGCAGCCTCAACGACAGGGGGGACACAGATACGCAGTATTTT.

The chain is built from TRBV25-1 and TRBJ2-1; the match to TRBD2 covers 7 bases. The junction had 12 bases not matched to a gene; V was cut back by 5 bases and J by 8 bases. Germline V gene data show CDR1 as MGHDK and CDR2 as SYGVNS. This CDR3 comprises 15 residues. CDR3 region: CASSRSSGISDEQFF. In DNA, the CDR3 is TGTGCCAGCAGTCGGTCCAGCGGGATCTCGGATGAGCAGTTCTTC. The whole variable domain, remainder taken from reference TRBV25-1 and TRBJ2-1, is EADIYQTPRYLVIGTGKKITLECSQTMGHDKMYWYQQDPGMELHLIHYSYGVNSTEKGDLSSESTVSRIRTEHFPLTLESARPSHTSQYLCASSRSSGISDEQFFGPGTRLTVL.

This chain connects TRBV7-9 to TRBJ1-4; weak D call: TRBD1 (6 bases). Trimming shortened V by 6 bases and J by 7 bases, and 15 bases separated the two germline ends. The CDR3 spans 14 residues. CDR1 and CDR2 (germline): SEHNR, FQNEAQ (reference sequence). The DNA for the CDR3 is TGTGCCAGCAGTTTACAGGGTGTCGGTGAAAAACTGTTTTTT. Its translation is CASSLQGVGEKLFF.

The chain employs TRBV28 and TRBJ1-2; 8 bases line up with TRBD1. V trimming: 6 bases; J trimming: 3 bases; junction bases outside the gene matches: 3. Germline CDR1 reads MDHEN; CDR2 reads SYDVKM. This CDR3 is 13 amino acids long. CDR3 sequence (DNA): TGTGCCAGCAGAACGGGACAGGACTATGGCTACACCTTC. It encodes CASRTGQDYGYTF.

CDR3 amino acids: CASSRTGGGQPQHF. DNA for the CDR3: TGTGCCAGCTCACGGACAGGGGGCGGTCAGCCCCAGCATTTT. V usage is TRBV18 and J usage is TRBJ1-5, with 11 bases identical to TRBD1. This CDR3 region has 14 residues. Germline CDR1 is KGHSH and CDR2 is LQKENI. J lost 6 bases, V lost 4 bases, and 2 bases had no gene match.